This TCR beta chain was sequenced in a study of blood T cell repertoires in COVID-19. Study at large: Donors in the United States, Italy and Spain gave samples during acute or convalescent COVID-19. The cDNA or gDNA used as material had been derived from T cells, B-cell-depleted T cells, or PBMCs.

The CDR3 has 13 residues. Germline assignment: CDR1 MRHNA and CDR2 SNTAGT. Trimming pared 6 bases from V and 5 bases from J, leaving 11 bases between. In the original workflow: Amplification from reference gene primers served as the basis for estimated nucleated cell counts. Produced via immunoSEQ multiplex PCR; TCRdb's table is partial and in-frame only. D and trimming were read from the DNA, whereas the V and J calls and clone size are those reported in that table. The sample lists approximately 110,000 clones, about four fifths occurring once. The V and J genes are TRBV6-4 and TRBJ1-5, with D possibly matching TRBD1 (5 bases). The source is a woman at least 80 years old with acute or convalescent COVID-19. The sample was peripheral blood. The CDR3 sequence is CASSQWGDQPQHF. The DNA for the CDR3 is TGTGCCAGCAGCCAGTGGGGGGATCAGCCCCAGCATTTT.